This T cell receptor (beta chain) was profiled in a study of blood T cells in healthy people across ages (dated by TCRdb to between 2014 and 2017). Regarding the study in general: In model experiments, template switching captured roughly one uniquely barcoded TCR beta cDNA molecule for every two T cells. Age-related changes in TCR beta repertoire diversity were measured in the study by deep sequencing normalized with unique cDNA molecular identifiers. Four age groups were formed from the donors: young (average approximately 15 years), middle-aged (approximately 41), aged (approximately 60) and long-lived (approximately 80). To avoid experimental bias, donors of different ages were spread randomly across the sequencing lanes. For two donors (one aged 18 to 30 and one aged 80 or older), the study analyzed two additional independent replicas of 1 million unique cDNA reads from the same blood draw. What the research found in general, with its limitations: Observed TCR beta diversity per million T cells fell roughly linearly with age, and a significant reduction was already apparent by age about 38. Donor CMV infection status was unknown, potentially confounding age-related changes in expanded clonotypes. Observed TCR beta diversity correlated strongly with the percentage of naive T cells measured by flow cytometry. Conclusive comparison of naive and antigen-experienced compartments was prevented by the profiling of bulk unsorted PBMCs. Compared with the aged group, more naive CD4+ T cells, fewer expanded clones and increased TCR diversity were shown by the long-lived group, suggesting age selection. Estimates of total diversity from one million sequenced T cells were regarded as lower bounds and underestimates.

The roughly 39 donors, aged 6 to 90 years, were systemically healthy Caucasian individuals from Russia. Each donor gave around 9.9 milliliters of peripheral blood, collected into EDTA-treated Vacutainer tubes. Ficoll-Paque density-gradient centrifugation was used to isolate PBMCs, with at least 6 million obtained per sample. Trizol reagent was used to extract total RNA from the PBMCs, yielding at least 5 micrograms per sample. The percentages of naive CD45RAhigh/CD27high T cells were determined by flow cytometry on a PBMC aliquot from every donor. Comment on this clonotype: No antigen is known for it. The record has no base qualities; no much larger clone is one base away.

Libraries were prepared through 5' RACE. TCRdb names Illumina HiSeq 2500 as the instrument used. A second about 7 to 11 cycle PCR used a sample-barcoded 5' primer and a J-beta primer mix. A unique molecular identifier was introduced onto each TCR beta cDNA molecule by a template-switch 5' adaptor carrying 12 random nucleotides. Each sample yielded at least 3 million CDR3-containing paired-end reads. The Mint cDNA synthesis kit, primed by a TRBC-specific oligonucleotide, was used to synthesize first-strand cDNA from all RNA. After uracil-DNA glycosylase treatment, a first 18-cycle PCR used universal primers M1SS and BC2_uni_R on all cDNA. Turning to the authors' computational methods: Normalization of each sample was performed by random selection of 1 million high-quality reads, each carrying a distinct molecular identifier. Instead of being binned into consensus sequences, reads with shared molecular identifiers were discarded. MiTCR, with a Q25 quality threshold and the strictest error-elimination algorithm, was used for CDR3 identification, clonotype clustering and error correction. A nonparametric unseen species model with Euler transformation was used to estimate lower-bound total TCR beta diversity. TCRdb handled the public reads itself, with Q25 trimming in fastp and clone calling in MiXCR, and kept productive beta chains. Rows are unified per CDR3 protein, each entry keeping the most common DNA and genes. In this record, the V and J calls reflect TCRdb's handling and not the investigators' own analysis. For this sample the table gives approximately 1.5 million distinct CDR3 sequences, of which 35% to 45% were detected only once. The ten largest clones represent approximately 4% of the sample.

CDR1 and CDR2, looked up from the germline V gene (reference sequence), are LGHDT and YNNKEL. The CDR3 runs 16 amino acids, cysteine and phenylalanine included. The CDR3 DNA has 48 bases and is translated from base 1. V gives up 1 base and J gives up 10 bases, and the segment between their germline ends measures 19 bases. The sample was blood. In this chain, TRBV3-1 is recombined with TRBJ1-4, with an unclear D gene assignment. This receptor was identified in a woman aged 18-30 years in good health. The DNA reads as follows: TGTGCCAGCAGCCAAGTGGGCGCAGGTGCTCTAGGAAAACTGTTTTTT. This encodes CASSQVGAGALGKLFF.